Below are 5 T cell receptor beta chains sequenced from a single sample in a study of blood T cell repertoires in COVID-19. Measured with immunoSEQ multiplex PCR; TCRdb has only the in-frame clones, and not every one. The sample has some 260,000 clones, 88% seen once. Sequencing was carried out using peripheral blood. Receptors originate from a human donor in a cohort sampled during active COVID-19.

V usage is TRBV30 and J usage is TRBJ1-2; D gene ambiguous. The V end was cut by 0 bases, the J end by 4 bases, with 6 bases between. The CDR3 totals 12 residues. CDR1 and CDR2 (germline): GTSNPN, SVGIG (reference sequence). The CDR3 bases are TGTGCCTGGAGTGTACCGAGCTATGGCTACACCTTC. Protein sequence: CAWSVPSYGYTF.

The rearrangement links TRBV10-3 to TRBJ2-3, with D possibly TRBD1 on 5 matching bases. V gave up 7 bases and J gave up 5 bases, with 16 bases separating them. The CDR3 length is 14 residues. From germline, CDR1 is ENHRY and CDR2 SYGVKD. CDR3 nucleotide sequence: TGTGCCATCAACCGTAAGGGGATTGGAGATACGCAGTATTTT. Translating gives CAINRKGIGDTQYF.

This sequence joins TRBV2 and TRBJ2-7; 8 nucleotides line up with TRBD1. This CDR3 contains 13 residues. Germline values: CDR1 SNHLY, CDR2 FYNNEI. Trimming cost V 7 bases and J 4 bases; bases outside gene matches: 6. CDR3 loop: CASKPDRGYEQYF. CDR3 in DNA: TGTGCCAGCAAACCCGACAGGGGATACGAGCAGTACTTC.

This clone was recorded once. This rearrangement joins TRBV29-1 to TRBJ2-7; the D gene is possibly TRBD2 (7 bases). The CDR3 is 13 amino acids. Germline CDR1 and CDR2: SQVTM and ANQGSEA. V gave up 6 bases and J gave up 4 bases, with 16 bases separating them. The CDR3 spells CSVEGGGRYEQYF. The DNA of the CDR3 is TGCAGCGTCGAGGGGGGGGGCAGGTACGAGCAGTACTTC.

J is TRBJ1-4 and V is TRBV6-1; 9 positions match TRBD1. Germline lookup yields CDR1 MNHNS and CDR2 SASEGT. CDR3 length equals 18 residues. V was clipped by 2 bases and J by 7 bases; unmatched bases: 14. The CDR3 loop is CASSEWGGQGKFGEKLFF. For the CDR3, the DNA is TGTGCCAGCAGTGAATGGGGGGGACAGGGCAAGTTTGGTGAAAAACTGTTTTTT.